A selection of T cell receptor beta chains follows, all from one sample in a study of early T cells in non-severe SARS-CoV-2 infection. TCRdb ran MiXCR on the 5' RACE reads and lists one entry per CDR3 protein. Of tens of thousands of distinct CDR3 sequences listed, 12% are singletons. Sequenced here: whole blood, sampled at baseline. The receptors here all came from an adult who was a healthcare worker with PCR-confirmed SARS-CoV-2 infection or an uninfected control (not recorded which). The CDR3 runs from the conserved cysteine through the conserved F or W. Each record gives: D gene, V gene, clone size, J gene, CDR3 protein, CDR3 DNA. The D gene is left open where the match is weak. Clone size is not always given. Where it is, it says once, few, many or a class for expanded clones.

.	TRBV27	few	TRBJ2-7	CASSWTNTPFYEQYF	TGTGCCAGCAGTTGGACCAATACCCCCTTCTACGAGCAGTACTTC
TRBD1	TRBV6-6	few	TRBJ2-7	CASSYEAGGEQYF	TGTGCCAGCAGTTACGAGGCAGGGGGCGAGCAGTACTTC
.	TRBV7-8	few	TRBJ1-5	CASSLVGQPQHF	TGTGCCAGCAGCTTAGTAGGTCAGCCCCAGCATTTT
TRBD2	TRBV20-1	few	TRBJ2-3	CSAREGTSLDTQYF	TGCAGTGCTAGAGAGGGGACTAGCTTAGATACGCAGTATTTT
.	TRBV21-1	many	TRBJ2-1	CASSSQDLAAGKDYNEQFF	TGTGCCAGCAGCTCACAGGACCTAGCAGCGGGTAAAGACTACAATGAGCAGTTCTTC
.	TRBV10-2	many	TRBJ1-1	CASHQGPGTEAFF	TGCGCCAGCCACCAGGGCCCTGGGACTGAAGCTTTCTTT
TRBD1	TRBV3-1	few	TRBJ1-5	CASSRGQMSNQPQHF	TGTGCCAGCAGCCGGGGACAGATGAGCAATCAGCCCCAGCATTTT
.	TRBV5-6	.	TRBJ1-5	CASSSTGLLNQPQHF	TGTGCCAGCAGCTCGACAGGACTGTTAAATCAGCCCCAGCATTTT
TRBD1	TRBV7-9	few	TRBJ2-1	CASSLASGQGPYNEQFF	TGTGCCAGCAGCTTAGCTTCGGGACAGGGGCCCTACAATGAGCAGTTCTTC
TRBD1	TRBV10-2	medium-sized	TRBJ2-1	CASSGTGGNNEQFF	TGCGCCAGCAGCGGGACAGGGGGGAACAATGAGCAGTTCTTC
TRBD2	TRBV7-8	many	TRBJ2-2	CASSLGGTSGSANTGELFF	TGTGCCAGCAGCTTAGGCGGGACTAGCGGGAGCGCGAACACCGGGGAGCTGTTTTTT
.	TRBV4-1	.	TRBJ2-7	CASSQDGEPSINSYEQYF	TGCGCCAGCAGCCAAGATGGGGAGCCGAGCATAAACTCCTACGAGCAGTACTTC
TRBD2	TRBV6-1	many	TRBJ2-3	CASSLAGGVDTQYF	TGTGCCAGCAGCCTAGCGGGAGGGGTGGATACGCAGTATTTT
.	TRBV5-1	few	TRBJ2-7	CASSLDLSREQYF	TGCGCCAGCAGCTTGGATCTCTCTCGGGAGCAGTACTTC
.	TRBV6-5	.	TRBJ1-2	CASRRAANYGYTF	TGTGCCAGCAGGAGGGCAGCGAACTATGGCTACACCTTC
.	TRBV14	.	TRBJ1-3	CASSQMGPLRSGNTIYF	TGTGCCAGCAGCCAGATGGGCCCCTTACGCTCTGGAAACACCATATATTTT
TRBD2	TRBV29-1	few	TRBJ2-3	CSVEETSGRFVGTDTQYF	TGCAGCGTTGAAGAGACTAGCGGGAGGTTTGTCGGTACAGATACGCAGTATTTT
TRBD1	TRBV11-2	few	TRBJ1-4	CASSSEPGQGREKLFF	TGTGCCAGCAGCTCAGAACCGGGACAGGGGCGTGAAAAACTGTTTTTT
TRBD1	TRBV3-1	few	TRBJ1-1	CASSQGTGGFAEAFF	TGTGCCAGCAGCCAAGGGACAGGGGGGTTTGCTGAAGCTTTCTTT
.	TRBV28	many	TRBJ1-2	CASTPKNYGYTF	TGTGCCAGCACCCCAAAGAACTATGGCTACACCTTC
.	TRBV6-6	many	TRBJ2-6	CASSYTGAIEFSGANVLTF	TGTGCCAGCAGTTATACTGGTGCGATCGAGTTTTCGGGGGCCAACGTCCTGACTTTC
.	TRBV2	few	TRBJ2-7	CASRRTELSYEQYF	TGTGCCAGCAGGCGGACAGAACTCTCCTACGAGCAGTACTTC
.	TRBV10-2	many	TRBJ1-2	CASTETPDRIYGYTF	TGCGCCAGCACCGAAACCCCTGACAGGATCTATGGCTACACCTTC
.	TRBV5-5	few	TRBJ1-5	CASSLGGWNQPQHF	TGTGCCAGCAGCTTGGGAGGGTGGAATCAGCCCCAGCATTTT
.	TRBV5-1	many	TRBJ1-1	CASSPTGGNTEAFF	TGCGCCAGCAGCCCGACCGGGGGCAACACTGAAGCTTTCTTT
.	TRBV6-1	.	TRBJ2-1	CASSDTYSSYNEQFF	TGTGCCAGCAGTGACACTTACAGCTCCTACAATGAGCAGTTCTTC
TRBD1	TRBV9	many	TRBJ2-5	CASSVTGGIGETQYF	TGTGCCAGCAGCGTGACAGGGGGTATCGGGGAGACCCAGTACTTC
.	TRBV7-9	few	TRBJ2-7	CASSPGPPEWEQYF	TGTGCCAGCAGCCCGGGACCCCCCGAATGGGAGCAGTACTTC
.	TRBV5-6	many	TRBJ1-1	CASSLTLGEAFF	TGTGCCAGCAGCCTGACCTTAGGGGAAGCTTTCTTT
.	TRBV28	.	TRBJ2-3	CASTGDTDTQYF	TGTGCCAGCACAGGAGACACAGATACGCAGTATTTT
TRBD1	TRBV4-1	.	TRBJ2-6	CASSQVTGGLPGANVLTF	TGCGCCAGCAGCCAAGTGACAGGGGGCCTTCCTGGGGCCAACGTCCTGACTTTC
.	TRBV5-1	few	TRBJ2-7	CASSLQSAYEQYF	TGCGCCAGCAGCCTCCAATCCGCCTACGAGCAGTACTTC
.	TRBV4-2	.	TRBJ1-4	CASSQDTVTNEKLFF	TGTGCCAGCAGCCAAGATACAGTAACTAATGAAAAACTGTTTTTT
.	TRBV10-2	.	TRBJ2-7	CASSSQGYEQYF	TGCGCCAGCAGTAGCCAGGGTTACGAGCAGTACTTC
.	TRBV28	many	TRBJ2-1	CASRFGGRTYNEQFF	TGTGCCAGCAGGTTCGGGGGACGGACGTACAATGAGCAGTTCTTC
TRBD1	TRBV10-1	.	TRBJ1-1	CASREGGRDTEAFF	TGCGCCAGCAGGGAAGGGGGCCGGGACACTGAAGCTTTCTTT
.	TRBV7-6	few	TRBJ2-2	CASSSTYTGELFF	TGTGCCAGCAGCTCTACTTACACCGGGGAGCTGTTTTTT
TRBD1	TRBV12-3/TRBV12-4	few	TRBJ1-2	CASSPNPGQGRGGYGYTF	TGTGCCAGCAGCCCCAATCCGGGACAGGGGCGAGGGGGCTATGGCTACACCTTC
TRBD2	TRBV7-3	few	TRBJ2-5	CASSLGLAGLKETQYF	TGTGCCAGCAGCTTAGGACTAGCGGGACTAAAAGAGACCCAGTACTTC
.	TRBV11-2	.	TRBJ2-7	CASSLLWGPPYEQYF	TGTGCCAGCAGCTTACTATGGGGCCCGCCCTACGAGCAGTACTTC
TRBD2	TRBV27	few	TRBJ2-5	CASSLLVAGGQETQYF	TGTGCCAGCAGTTTGTTAGTAGCGGGAGGGCAAGAGACCCAGTACTTC
.	TRBV10-2	many	TRBJ1-6	CASTLQRGSPLHF	TGCGCCAGCACGCTGCAGAGGGGTTCACCCCTCCACTTT
.	TRBV25-1	few	TRBJ2-7	CASSDLRLPYEQYF	TGTGCCAGCAGTGACCTGCGGCTCCCCTACGAGCAGTACTTC
.	TRBV7-3	many	TRBJ1-2	CASSLVGYTF	TGTGCCAGCAGCTTAGTTGGCTACACCTTC
.	TRBV12-3/TRBV12-4	few	TRBJ2-7	CASSLGVGMYEQYF	TGTGCCAGCAGTTTAGGGGTCGGGATGTACGAGCAGTACTTC
.	TRBV7-8	.	TRBJ2-7	CASSPWIWRSDSYEQYF	TGTGCCAGCAGCCCCTGGATCTGGAGGTCAGACTCCTACGAGCAGTACTTC
.	TRBV28	few	TRBJ1-1	CASSIQGMNTEAFF	TGTGCCAGCAGTATACAGGGAATGAACACTGAAGCTTTCTTT
TRBD2	TRBV5-4	.	TRBJ2-2	CASSSQRELAGELFF	TGTGCCAGCAGCTCCCAGCGGGAGCTGGCCGGGGAGCTGTTTTTT
.	TRBV6-4	few	TRBJ1-4	CASSTRIGGTEKLFF	TGTGCCAGCAGTACTCGCATCGGGGGTACAGAAAAACTGTTTTTT
.	TRBV5-6	.	TRBJ1-3	CASTSGTNSGNTIYF	TGTGCCAGCACCTCCGGGACGAACTCTGGAAACACCATATATTTT
.	TRBV20-1	few	TRBJ2-1	CSASTGTTEREQFF	TGCAGTGCTAGCACCGGGACCACAGAGAGGGAGCAGTTCTTC
TRBD2	TRBV7-2	.	TRBJ2-1	CASSLGLTAGGHEQFF	TGTGCCAGCAGCTTAGGTCTTACAGCGGGGGGTCATGAGCAGTTCTTC
TRBD1	TRBV5-6	many	TRBJ1-3	CASSSTGEGNTIYF	TGTGCCAGCAGCTCGACAGGGGAAGGAAACACCATATATTTT